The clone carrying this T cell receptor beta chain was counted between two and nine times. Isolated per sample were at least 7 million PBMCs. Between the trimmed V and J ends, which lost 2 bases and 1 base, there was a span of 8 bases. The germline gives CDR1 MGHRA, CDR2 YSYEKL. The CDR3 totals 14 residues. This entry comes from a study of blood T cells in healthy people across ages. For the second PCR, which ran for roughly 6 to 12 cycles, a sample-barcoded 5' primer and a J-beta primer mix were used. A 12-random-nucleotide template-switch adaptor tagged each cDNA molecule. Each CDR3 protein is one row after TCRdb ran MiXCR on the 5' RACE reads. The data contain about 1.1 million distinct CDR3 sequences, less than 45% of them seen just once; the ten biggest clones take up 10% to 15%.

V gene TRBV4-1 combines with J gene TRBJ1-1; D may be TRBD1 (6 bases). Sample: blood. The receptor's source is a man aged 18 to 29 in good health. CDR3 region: CASSQLTGNTEAFF. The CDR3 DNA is TGCGCCAGCAGCCAACTGACAGGGAACACTGAAGCTTTCTTT.